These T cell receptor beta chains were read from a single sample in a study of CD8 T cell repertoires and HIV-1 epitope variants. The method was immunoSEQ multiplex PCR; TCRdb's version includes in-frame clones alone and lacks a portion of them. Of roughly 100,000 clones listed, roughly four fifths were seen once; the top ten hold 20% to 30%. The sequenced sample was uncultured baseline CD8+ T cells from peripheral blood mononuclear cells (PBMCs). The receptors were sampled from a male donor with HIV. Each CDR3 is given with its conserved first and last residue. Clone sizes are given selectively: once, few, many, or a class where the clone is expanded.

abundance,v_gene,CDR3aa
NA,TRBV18,CASSPDRVLTEAFF
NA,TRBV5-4,CASSWNPGELFF
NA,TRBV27,CASSLAGSYEQYF
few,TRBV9,CASSGEDRGYNEQFF
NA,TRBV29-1,CSAQKLGGLSYGYTF
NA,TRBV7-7,CASSSGLHTDTQYF
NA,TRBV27,CASIKGVGLAGSNEQFF
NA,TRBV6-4,CASRDRRNEKLFF
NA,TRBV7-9,CASSSPRTLGEQYF
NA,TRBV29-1,CSVGQGGDYGYTF
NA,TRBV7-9,CASSSTRDGSSGNTIYF
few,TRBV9,CASSPRTSSLAPYEQYF
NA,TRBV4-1,CASSQDFSSGGPDTQYF
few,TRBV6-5,CASSSWTESYEQYF
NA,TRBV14,CASSQGGGRGSPLHF
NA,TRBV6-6,CASSSQRETQYF
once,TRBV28,CASSSTGGWIEKLFF
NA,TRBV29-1,CSYFGTGDEQYF
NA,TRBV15,CATSRRPARDSQELAKNIQYF
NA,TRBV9,CASSGGESDVNAEAFF
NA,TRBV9,CASSVGAAQQFF
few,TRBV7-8,CASSLTGTTRWQPQHF
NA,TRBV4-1,CASSRAGGSVNTGELFF
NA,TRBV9,CASSVGFWSPRRPDGGYEQYF
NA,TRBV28,CASSAISTGELFF
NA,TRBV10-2,CASRRDRGNTIYF
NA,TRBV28,CASSWTVFDTQYF
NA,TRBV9,CASSPAGKGEGYTF
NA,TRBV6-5,CASSSEIGLAGVRQYF
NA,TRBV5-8,CASSSPRGGEYNEQFF
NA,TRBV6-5,CASSRDPLTTEQYF
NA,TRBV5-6,CASSTHRGLMDTEAFF
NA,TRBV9,CASSVSGDYSGNTIYF
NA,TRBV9,CASNEGSNQPQHF
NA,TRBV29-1,CSVKATGNNQPQHF
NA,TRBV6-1,CASSEIGRSETQYF
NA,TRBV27,CASSGDRELTDTQYF
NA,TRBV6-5,CASNEAGDTEAFF
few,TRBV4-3,CASSQDDGSKNIQYF
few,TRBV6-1,CASKLYNEQFF
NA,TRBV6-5,CASSYSRRGGELFF
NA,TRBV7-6,CASSPGGGTGTDTQYF
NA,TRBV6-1,CASSDGTYTEAFF
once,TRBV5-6,CASSFGASGYEQFF
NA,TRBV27,CASSLSPLLGLALTDTQYF
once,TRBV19,CASSISPAGRGLYEQYF
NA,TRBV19,CATEDSGTDTQYF
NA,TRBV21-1,CASSNPRTRSYEQYF
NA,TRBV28,CASMTRALNEKLFF
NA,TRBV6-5,CASSYSRGGVNTEAFF
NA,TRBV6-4,CASSEDPSTDTQYF
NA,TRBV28,CASSLPGANTEAFF
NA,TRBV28,CASSGDRDEQYF